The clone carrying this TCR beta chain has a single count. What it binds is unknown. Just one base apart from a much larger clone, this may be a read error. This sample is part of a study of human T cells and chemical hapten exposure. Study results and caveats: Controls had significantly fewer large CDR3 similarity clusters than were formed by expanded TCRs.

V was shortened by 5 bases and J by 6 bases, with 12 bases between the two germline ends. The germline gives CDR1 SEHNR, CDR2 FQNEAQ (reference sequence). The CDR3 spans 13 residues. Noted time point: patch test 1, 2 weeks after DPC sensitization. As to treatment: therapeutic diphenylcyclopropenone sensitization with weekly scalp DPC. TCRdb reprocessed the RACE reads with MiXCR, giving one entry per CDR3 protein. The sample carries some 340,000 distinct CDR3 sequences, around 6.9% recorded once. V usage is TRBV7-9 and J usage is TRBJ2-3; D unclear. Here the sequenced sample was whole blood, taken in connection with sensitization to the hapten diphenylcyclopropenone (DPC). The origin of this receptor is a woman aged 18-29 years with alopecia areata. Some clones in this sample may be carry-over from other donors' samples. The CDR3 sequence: CASSGKETDTQYF. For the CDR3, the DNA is TGTGCCAGCAGCGGAAAGGAGACGGATACGCAGTATTTT.